What follows are 22 T cell receptor beta chains derived from one specimen sequenced in a study of TIL therapy for anti-PD-1-resistant metastatic lung cancer. Stated time point: pre-treatment sample, taken before nivolumab and TIL therapy. The libraries were made with immunoSEQ v3. Some clones are missing from TCRdb's copy, which holds only in-frame ones; the method was immunoSEQ multiplex PCR. Among some 57,000 clones listed, roughly 91% were seen once. Sample: blood, taken at baseline. These receptors were taken from a person aged 25-80 years with non-small cell lung cancer.

This chain uses TRBV7-2 with TRBJ2-5; D perhaps matches TRBD2 (6 bases). V was clipped by 1 base and J by 3 bases, with 12 bases between them. The CDR3 contains 15 residues. Germline V CDR1 and CDR2: SGHTA, FQGNSA. For the CDR3, the DNA is TGTGCCAGCAGCTTAGGTGGGTCTAGCGAAGAGACCCAGTACTTC. Its translation is CASSLGGSSEETQYF. Combining the CDR3 with reference TRBV7-2 and TRBJ2-5 gives the whole variable domain GAGVSQSPSNKVTEKGKDVELRCDPISGHTALYWYRQSLGQGLEFLIYFQGNSAPDKSGLPSDRFSAERTGGSVSTLTIQRTQQEDSAVYLCASSLGGSSEETQYFGPGTRLLVL.

The CDR3 bases are TGCAGTGCTAGCTTTGGCGAAAAACTGTTTTTT. Amino acid sequence: CSASFGEKLFF. The chain has TRBV20-1 and TRBJ1-4; D not certain. V shed 3 bases and J shed 8 bases, with 7 bases lying between them. The CDR3 is 11 residues long. Germline CDR1 reads DFQATT; CDR2 reads SNEGSKA (reference sequence).

The CDR3 sequence is CASSSLRSYEQYF. In DNA, the CDR3 is TGTGCCAGCAGCTCCCTCAGGAGCTACGAGCAGTACTTC. The genes are TRBV11-2 and TRBJ2-7, with D hard to call. CDR1 is SGHAT, CDR2 FQNNGV, per germline. The CDR3 extends over 13 amino acids. Trimming removed 4 bases at V and 3 bases at J, with 10 bases between.

The J gene is TRBJ2-2, the V gene TRBV5-5; either TRBD1 or TRBD2 may fit D (5 bases each). The ends were cut back, 4 bases at V and 6 bases at J, with 7 bases in the middle. CDR1 is SGHKS and CDR2 is YYEKEE in the germline V gene (reference sequence). CDR3 length equals 12 residues. This chain's CDR3 is CASSLGAGELFF. Here the CDR3 DNA reads TGTGCCAGCAGCCTGGGGGCCGGGGAGCTGTTTTTT.

The chain couples TRBV30 to TRBJ1-1; D ambiguous. The CDR3 consists of 14 residues. The germline CDR1 and CDR2 sequences are GTSNPN and SVGIG (reference sequence). With 1 base removed from V and 0 bases from J, the gap between germline ends came to 9 bases. The CDR3 coding sequence is TGTGCCTGGAGTGGGGTACTACTGAACACTGAAGCTTTCTTT. Protein: CAWSGVLLNTEAFF.

This chain uses TRBV14 with TRBJ2-1; TRBD1 matches 7 bases. The CDR3 sequence is 15 residues long. The germline CDR1 and CDR2 sequences are SGHDN and FVKESK. V lost 2 bases, J lost 4 bases, and 5 bases stayed unmatched. In nucleotides, the CDR3 is TGTGCCAGCAGCCAATGGGGGACAGCTTACAATGAGCAGTTCTTC. Encoded protein: CASSQWGTAYNEQFF.

The genes are TRBV5-1 and TRBJ2-5, with 9 positions matching TRBD1. The J segment lost 0 bases and the V segment lost 3 bases, leaving 3 bases of the junction unmatched. Germline-derived CDR1 and CDR2 are SGHRS and YFSETQ. The CDR3 sequence is 15 residues long. The CDR3 here is CASSYGQGYQETQYF. The CDR3, as DNA: TGCGCCAGCAGCTACGGACAGGGGTACCAAGAGACCCAGTACTTC.

The chain combines TRBV7-9 with TRBJ2-7; 10 bases are a match to TRBD1. The junction had 8 bases not matched to a gene; V was cut back by 4 bases and J by 5 bases. The germline V gene has CDR1 SEHNR and CDR2 FQNEAQ (reference sequence). The CDR3 has 15 residues. The CDR3 nucleotides read TGTGCCAGCAGCTGGACCGGGACAGGGGACGACGAGCAGTACTTC. Its translation: CASSWTGTGDDEQYF.

This chain joins TRBV5-1 and TRBJ1-3; D is unresolved. The germline V gene has CDR1 SGHRS and CDR2 YFSETQ. The V and J ends lost 4 bases and 0 bases respectively, with 17 bases between them. This CDR3 spans 17 amino acids. CDR3 region: CASSGGGVDSSGNTIYF. CDR3 bases: TGCGCCAGCAGCGGTGGTGGGGTTGACTCCTCTGGAAACACCATATATTTT. Drawing the rest from reference TRBV5-1 and TRBJ1-3, the complete variable domain is KAGVTQTPRYLIKTRGQQVTLSCSPISGHRSVSWYQQTPGQGLQFLFEYFSETQRNKGNFPGRFSGRQFSNSRSEMNVSTLELGDSALYLCASSGGGVDSSGNTIYFGEGSWLTVV.

This clone was seen a few times. This chain's CDR3 is CSVGPSGNEQYF. CDR3 DNA sequence: TGCAGCGTAGGACCTAGCGGGAATGAGCAGTACTTC. The chain recombines TRBV29-1 with TRBJ2-7, with 9 bases aligning to TRBD2. This CDR3 region has 12 residues. Trimming took 6 bases from V and 7 from J; bases not matched to a gene: 7. Per germline, CDR1 SQVTM and CDR2 ANQGSEA.

The rearrangement links TRBV14 to TRBJ2-3, with TRBD2 matching over 7 bases. The CDR3 is 14 amino acids. Losses at the gene ends were 4 bases for V and 3 bases for J; bases not matched to a gene: 4. CDR1 and CDR2 (germline): SGHDN, FVKESK. This CDR3 is CASSLGLVTDTQYF. CDR3 sequence (DNA): TGTGCCAGCAGCCTAGGACTAGTAACAGATACGCAGTATTTT.

This sequence joins TRBV16 and TRBJ2-7, with 7 bases lining up with TRBD1. The ends lost 2 bases at V and 0 bases at J; junction bases unmatched: 4. The CDR3 is 15 residues long. Germline CDR1 is KGHSY and CDR2 is FQNENV. CDR3 DNA sequence: TGTGCCAGCAGCCAAAACCGGGACAGCTCCTACGAGCAGTACTTC. Protein sequence: CASSQNRDSSYEQYF.

This chain joins TRBV18 and TRBJ1-4, with 9 nucleotides matching TRBD1. V gave up 2 bases and J gave up 7 bases; unmatched junction bases: 2. This CDR3 comprises 14 residues. Germline lookup yields CDR1 KGHSH and CDR2 LQKENI. This CDR3 is CASSPRTGVEKLFF. The CDR3 DNA reads TGTGCCAGCTCACCAAGGACAGGGGTTGAAAAACTGTTTTTT.

This chain connects TRBV28 to TRBJ1-5; D call uncertain. CDR1 and CDR2 from the germline V gene are MDHEN and SYDVKM. V dropped 3 bases and J dropped 0 bases, with 12 bases sitting between them. There are 16 residues in the CDR3. Here the CDR3 reads CASSFGSYNSNQPQHF. In DNA, the CDR3 is TGTGCCAGCAGTTTTGGTTCATACAATAGCAATCAGCCCCAGCATTTT.

For the CDR3, the DNA is TGTGCCACCAGCAGAGATTTCGGGGCAGGTGACGAGCAGTACTTC. Translating gives CATSRDFGAGDEQYF. This chain connects TRBV15 to TRBJ2-7; the D gene could be TRBD1 or TRBD2 (5 bases each). Trimming shortened V by 0 bases and J by 5 bases, and 14 bases separated the two germline ends. Germline V gives CDR1 LNHNV, CDR2 YYDKDF (reference sequence). The CDR3 totals 15 residues.

This chain links TRBV28 with TRBJ2-1, with 9 bases matching TRBD2. Trimming cost V 8 bases and J 7 bases; bases outside gene matches: 12. Germline V gene sequence: CDR1 MDHEN, CDR2 SYDVKM. The CDR3 consists of 15 residues. CDR3 nucleotides: TGTGCCAGCCTTGGGGCGGGGGGGCCCCGGAATGAGCAGTTCTTC. This sequence encodes CASLGAGGPRNEQFF.

The gene calls are TRBV27 and TRBJ1-6, with a weak D call TRBD1 (5 bases). The length of the CDR3 is 12 residues. The V gene's germline CDR1 is MNHEY and CDR2 SMNVEV (reference sequence). Trimming pared 7 bases from V and 9 bases from J, leaving 10 bases between. The CDR3 here is CASTQGVSPLHF. In DNA, the CDR3 is TGTGCCAGCACCCAAGGGGTTTCACCCCTCCACTTT.

The genes are TRBV5-1 and TRBJ2-7; the match to TRBD1 covers 9 bases. Germline V gene lookup returns CDR1 SGHRS and CDR2 YFSETQ. This CDR3 has 14 amino acids. Trimming cost V 2 bases and J 3 bases; bases outside gene matches: 3. CDR3 sequence reads: CASSLGTGLYEQYF. As DNA, the CDR3 is TGCGCCAGCAGCTTAGGGACAGGGCTCTACGAGCAGTACTTC.

This clone has a single count. V usage is TRBV9 and J usage is TRBJ1-1; D gene unclear. V lost 0 bases and J 2 bases, leaving 5 bases between the germline ends. In germline, CDR1 is SGDLS, CDR2 YYNGEE. The CDR3 has 13 amino acids. The CDR3 DNA sequence: TGTGCCAGCAGCGTAGATCGAAACACTGAAGCTTTCTTT. Translated: CASSVDRNTEAFF.

The CDR3 nucleotides read TGTGCCTCCAATCCTACAGGGGGGTTCTATGGCTACACCTTC. Its translation is CASNPTGGFYGYTF. The rearrangement uses TRBV30 and TRBJ1-2; 8 nucleotides align to TRBD1. Germline assignment: CDR1 GTSNPN and CDR2 SVGIG (reference sequence). Unmatched junction bases numbered 11, after V lost 7 bases and J lost 4 bases. CDR3 size: 14 residues.

The rearrangement links TRBV7-2 to TRBJ1-3, with 7 nucleotides matching TRBD1. Germline V gene data show CDR1 as SGHTA and CDR2 as FQGNSA. The J segment lost 0 bases and the V segment lost 3 bases, leaving 2 bases of the junction unmatched. The CDR3 is made up of 15 amino acids. CDR3 region: CASSFDRASGNTIYF. CDR3 DNA sequence: TGTGCCAGCAGCTTCGACAGGGCCTCTGGAAACACCATATATTTT.

V usage is TRBV6-6 and J usage is TRBJ1-5; TRBD1 aligns across 7 bases. Trimming removed 6 bases from V and 2 bases from J; junction bases left unmatched: 7. The CDR3 has 15 residues. Germline V gives CDR1 MNHNY, CDR2 SVGAGI (reference sequence). CDR3 in DNA: TGTGCCAGCAGACAGGGGATCGGTGGCAATCAGCCCCAGCATTTT. Translation: CASRQGIGGNQPQHF.